This section outlines one T cell receptor (beta chain) sequence together with its context. Libraries were prepared by immunoSEQ multiplex PCR; TCRdb keeps only in-frame clonotypes and omits some of them. The sample yields some 81,000 clones, roughly 91% seen once. The V end was cut by 3 bases, the J end by 2 bases, with 12 bases between. This CDR3 contains 15 residues. Germline CDR1 reads KGHSH; CDR2 reads LQKENI. The sample is drawn from a study of T cell changes during pregnancy in multiple sclerosis. The gene calls are TRBV18 and TRBJ2-3; the D gene is possibly TRBD1 (6 bases). The sequence came from a female donor in good health, enrolled as a control in a pregnancy study. Specimen: peripheral blood, collected after pregnancy. The CDR3 bases are TGTGCCAGCTCACCTTTGGGGGCGGACACAGATACGCAGTATTTT. As protein: CASSPLGADTDTQYF.